The T cell receptor beta chain described here comes from a study of blood T cell repertoires in COVID-19. Study context: The United States, Italy and Spain were the sources of the acute and convalescent COVID-19 samples. T cells, B-cell-depleted T cells, or PBMCs supplied cDNA or gDNA.

The CDR3 loop spans 14 amino acids. Germline V lookup: CDR1 SEHNR, CDR2 FQNEAQ (reference sequence). Deletions cut 6 bases from V and 5 bases from J, with 16 bases between. Authors' analysis steps: Amplified reference gene primers provided the basis for estimating nucleated cell counts. Profiled with immunoSEQ multiplex PCR; TCRdb holds only in-frame clones, not every one. V and J calls and clone size are copied from that table; D and trimming were computed from the DNA. Among fewer than 110,000 clones listed, about 91% were seen once. Sequencing used peripheral blood. The clonotype was recovered from a man aged 45-65 years with acute or convalescent COVID-19. V and J are TRBV7-9 and TRBJ1-2; TRBD1 is a possible D gene (5 bases). CDR3 coding DNA: TGTGCCAGCAGACCCTCGGGGGAGTTGTATGGCTACACCTTC. Translating it yields CASRPSGELYGYTF.